This passage covers 19 T cell receptor beta chains from one sample sequenced in a study of monozygotic twins with inflammatory bowel disease. TCRdb reprocessed the 5' RACE reads and reports one entry per CDR3 protein, with no DNA. This table lists approximately 390,000 distinct CDR3 sequences. Sequencing was carried out using blood. The receptors here all came from a human donor with ulcerative colitis or Crohn's disease, or a healthy co-twin of an affected twin (not recorded which).

The chain has TRBV4-3 and TRBJ1-1; with no DNA, the TCRdb D assignment of TRBD1 cannot be verified. The CDR3 length is 19 residues. Germline V gene data show CDR1 as LGHNA and CDR2 as YSLEER. CDR3 residues: CASSQDPRGTFAPNTEAFF.

This chain connects TRBV12-3 or TRBV12-4 to TRBJ2-1; TCRdb's D call, TRBD2, is unchecked because there is no DNA. The CDR3 spans 15 residues. The CDR3 sequence is CASSTQVPSYNEQFF.

The genes are TRBV6-2 or TRBV6-3 and TRBJ2-7; the TCRdb call, TRBD1, lacks DNA for checking. The CDR3 has 15 amino acids. The germline CDR1 and CDR2 sequences are MNHEY and SVGEGT. The CDR3 region is CASSYPTGHGYEQYF.

The CDR3 reads CASGQREGSETQYF. The chain couples TRBV12-3 or TRBV12-4 to TRBJ2-5; the D call from TCRdb, TRBD2, cannot be confirmed without DNA. The CDR3 is 14 amino acids.

The rearrangement joins TRBV5-6 to TRBJ1-5. The CDR3 runs 14 residues. Germline V gene sequence: CDR1 SGHDT, CDR2 YYEEEE. The CDR3: CASSFAGSNQPQHF.

The chain carries TRBV5-8 and TRBJ2-7. Looked up from germline, CDR1 is SGHTS and CDR2 is YDEGEE. CDR3 length equals 14 residues. This CDR3 is CASSLPGKENEQYF.

The chain employs TRBV5-1 and TRBJ2-5; the D call from TCRdb, TRBD2, cannot be confirmed without DNA. CDR1 and CDR2 from the germline V gene are SGHRS and YFSETQ. This CDR3 contains 16 residues. CDR3 amino acids: CASSLSGTHAQETQYF.

The chain uses TRBV27 and TRBJ2-3; TCRdb's D call of TRBD2 is untestable without DNA. The CDR3 is 12 residues long. Germline CDR1 and CDR2: MNHEY and SMNVEV (reference sequence). The CDR3 region is CASSLGRDTLYF.

The rearrangement uses TRBV19 and TRBJ2-1; the D call of TRBD2 rests on TCRdb alone, since no DNA is present to check it. The CDR3 extends over 16 amino acids. CDR1 and CDR2 (germline): LNHDA, SQIVND (reference sequence). CDR3 sequence: CASSAGTSGGAAEQFF.

This rearrangement joins TRBV20-1 to TRBJ1-3. The CDR3 loop spans 12 amino acids. The germline gives CDR1 DFQATT, CDR2 SNEGSKA (reference sequence). This CDR3 is CSVGDSGNTIYF.

The rearrangement links TRBV5-6 to TRBJ2-3; the D call from TCRdb, TRBD1, cannot be confirmed without DNA. This CDR3 has 16 amino acids. Per the germline V gene, CDR1 is SGHDT and CDR2 is YYEEEE. This CDR3 is CASSLPGTGGTDTQYF.

The chain links TRBV18 to TRBJ2-4; the D gene TCRdb calls, TRBD1, cannot be checked with no DNA. The CDR3 contains 16 residues. Germline CDR1 is KGHSH and CDR2 is LQKENI. The CDR3 sequence: CASSLYPGVAKNIQYF.

The rearrangement links TRBV30 to TRBJ2-3. Germline V CDR1 and CDR2: GTSNPN, SVGIG (reference sequence). The CDR3 is made up of 12 amino acids. The CDR3 spells CAWSTNTDTQYF.

The CDR3: CSSRAGRLTNEQFF. The rearrangement links TRBV29-1 to TRBJ2-1; there is no DNA to check the TCRdb D call of TRBD1. The CDR3 has 14 residues. Germline CDR1 and CDR2: SQVTM and ANQGSEA.

The V gene is TRBV7-2, the J gene TRBJ1-5. This CDR3 contains 15 residues. CDR1 SGHTA and CDR2 FQGNSA come from the germline V gene. CDR3: CASSLVRGVGQPQHF.

This chain uses TRBV4-3 with TRBJ1-4; TCRdb reports TRBD1, a call that lacks DNA to check it against. The CDR3 sequence is 18 residues long. Germline V gene data show CDR1 as LGHNA and CDR2 as YSLEER. The CDR3: CASSQEALRGWTNEKLFF.

This sequence joins TRBV20-1 and TRBJ1-1. CDR1 DFQATT and CDR2 SNEGSKA come from the germline V gene (reference sequence). This CDR3 region has 15 residues. CDR3 loop: CSARELRFGETEAFF.

The chain recombines TRBV18 with TRBJ2-2. Per germline, CDR1 KGHSH and CDR2 LQKENI. The CDR3 extends over 16 amino acids. Here the CDR3 reads CASSPRGQVLTGELFF. The whole variable domain, filled in from reference TRBV18 and TRBJ2-2, reads NAGVMQNPRHLVRRRGQEARLRCSPMKGHSHVYWYRQLPEEGLKFMVYLQKENIIDESGMPKERFSAEFPKEGPSILRIQQVVRGDSAAYFCASSPRGQVLTGELFFGEGSRLTVL.

The chain recombines TRBV25-1 with TRBJ2-7; TCRdb reports TRBD2, a call that lacks DNA to check it against. Germline V gives CDR1 MGHDK, CDR2 SYGVNS. This CDR3 is 20 amino acids long. The CDR3 loop is CASSEPSGPPVVRTWYEQYF.